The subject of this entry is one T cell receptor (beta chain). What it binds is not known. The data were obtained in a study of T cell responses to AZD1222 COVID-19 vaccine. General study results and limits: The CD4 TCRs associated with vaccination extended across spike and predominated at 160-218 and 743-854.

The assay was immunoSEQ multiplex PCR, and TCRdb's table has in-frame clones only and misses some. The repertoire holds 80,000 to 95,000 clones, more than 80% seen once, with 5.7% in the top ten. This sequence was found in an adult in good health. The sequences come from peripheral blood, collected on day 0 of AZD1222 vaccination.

In nucleotides, the CDR3 is TGTGCCAGCAAAGGGGGGGCTTGGAATAGCAATCAGCCCCAGCATTTT. This gives the protein CASKGGAWNSNQPQHF. The chain has TRBV2 and TRBJ1-5, with a tentative D call TRBD1 (6 bases). The CDR3 runs 16 residues. CDR1 SNHLY and CDR2 FYNNEI come from the germline V gene. Trimming cost V 7 bases and J 0 bases, with 16 bases left between them.